Below, 15 T cell receptor beta chains from the same sample are listed, as sequenced in a study of blood T cell repertoires in COVID-19. Sequencing used immunoSEQ multiplex PCR; TCRdb keeps in-frame clones, though not all of them. The table has about 220,000 clones, about 80% seen once; the top ten hold about 15%. The sequencing input was PBMCs or T cells enriched from blood (not recorded which). Receptors originate from a man in his forties who had recovered from COVID-19.

The rearrangement uses TRBV5-6 and TRBJ2-5; 8 bases align to TRBD2. Per the germline V gene, CDR1 is SGHDT and CDR2 is YYEEEE. V dropped 0 bases and J dropped 5; count of bases not matched to a gene: 9. The CDR3 is made up of 16 amino acids. The CDR3 loop reads CASSLAYWTSSETQYF. The CDR3 region has the DNA TGTGCCAGCAGCTTGGCCTATTGGACTAGCTCCGAGACCCAGTACTTC.

This clone has only one observation. The chain is built from TRBV5-1 and TRBJ2-5; tentative D call: TRBD1 (5 bases). This CDR3 spans 14 amino acids. V was clipped by 3 bases and J by 2 bases, with 11 bases between them. Germline assignment: CDR1 SGHRS and CDR2 YFSETQ. CDR3 DNA: TGCGCCAGCAGCTCCCGACAGATACAAGAGACCCAGTACTTC. Amino acid sequence: CASSSRQIQETQYF.

J is TRBJ2-7 and V is TRBV7-9, with 7 bases aligning to TRBD1. Germline V gene sequence: CDR1 SEHNR, CDR2 FQNEAQ (reference sequence). With 3 bases clipped from V and 4 bases from J, the junction kept 9 bases outside the gene matches. This CDR3 is 15 amino acids long. The CDR3 region has the DNA TGTGCCAGCAGCTTTTCGGACAGGAGATTGTACGAGCAGTACTTC. Amino acids: CASSFSDRRLYEQYF. Drawing the rest from reference TRBV7-9 and TRBJ2-7, the complete variable domain is DTGVSQNPRHKITKRGQNVTFRCDPISEHNRLYWYRQTLGQGPEFLTYFQNEAQLEKSRLLSDRFSAERPKGSFSTLEIQRTEQGDSAMYLCASSFSDRRLYEQYFGPGTRLTVT.

The rearrangement uses TRBV3-1 (or the pseudogene TRBV3-2) and TRBJ1-2; 10 nucleotides agree with TRBD1. This CDR3 is 16 amino acids long. Germline CDR1 and CDR2: LGHDT and YNNKEL (reference sequence). J gave up 2 bases and V 4 bases, and 7 bases lay outside the gene matches. The DNA for the CDR3 is TGTGCCAGCAGCCCAAGACAGGGGGCGGTGAACTATGGCTACACCTTC. Translated, it gives CASSPRQGAVNYGYTF.

J is TRBJ1-1 and V is TRBV6-6, with 11 bases matching TRBD1. The ends lost 5 bases at V and 7 bases at J; junction bases unmatched: 27. The CDR3 spans 21 residues. The germline gives CDR1 MNHNY, CDR2 SVGAGI (reference sequence). CDR3 sequence (DNA): TGTGCCAGCAGTCTGCGACGGGACTCTCCGTGGGACAGGGGGTTAGAAAATGAAGCTTTCTTT. Its protein is CASSLRRDSPWDRGLENEAFF.

The chain combines TRBV5-1 with TRBJ1-2; D is unclear. The germline V gene encodes CDR1 SGHRS and CDR2 YFSETQ. The V end was cut by 0 bases, the J end by 6 bases, with 9 bases between. The CDR3 spans 13 residues. In nucleotides, the CDR3 is TGCGCCAGCAGCTTGGGCGGGAACGATGGCTACACCTTC. Translation: CASSLGGNDGYTF.

The DNA for the CDR3 is TGCGCCAGCAGCCCGGGACAGGTGGGGAAGACCCAGTACTTC. This codes for CASSPGQVGKTQYF. V and J are TRBV5-1 and TRBJ2-5, with 8 positions matching TRBD1. The germline V gene has CDR1 SGHRS and CDR2 YFSETQ. The CDR3 contains 14 residues. Losses at the gene ends were 4 bases for V and 6 bases for J; bases not matched to a gene: 8. Looking up the rest from reference TRBV5-1 and TRBJ2-5 gives the full variable domain: KAGVTQTPRYLIKTRGQQVTLSCSPISGHRSVSWYQQTPGQGLQFLFEYFSETQRNKGNFPGRFSGRQFSNSRSEMNVSTLELGDSALYLCASSPGQVGKTQYFGPGTRLLVL.

The chain is built from TRBV10-3 and TRBJ2-1, with TRBD1 identical over 7 bases. The length of the CDR3 is 14 residues. Germline V lookup: CDR1 ENHRY, CDR2 SYGVKD. V was clipped by 4 bases and J by 5 bases; unmatched bases: 5. The CDR3 loop reads CAISVGQADNEQFF. Written as DNA, the CDR3 is TGTGCCATCAGTGTTGGACAGGCCGACAATGAGCAGTTCTTC.

The rearrangement uses TRBV28 and TRBJ1-2; D remains unclear. Germline lookup yields CDR1 MDHEN and CDR2 SYDVKM. The CDR3 runs to 12 residues. The germline V and J ends were trimmed by 3 bases and 8 bases, with 10 bases remaining between them. CDR3 sequence reads: CASSFTVEGYTF. The CDR3 nucleotides are TGTGCCAGCAGTTTCACGGTAGAAGGCTACACCTTC.

The chain combines TRBV28 with TRBJ2-7; TRBD1 aligns across 8 bases. The V gene end was trimmed by 5 bases and the J gene end by 2 bases; junction bases not matched to a gene: 20. There are 19 residues in the CDR3. Germline V gives CDR1 MDHEN, CDR2 SYDVKM. In DNA, the CDR3 is TGTGCCAGCAGTCTGCCGGGACAGGCAAACCAGACCCTCACCTACGAGCAGTACTTC. Protein product: CASSLPGQANQTLTYEQYF. Looking up the rest from reference TRBV28 and TRBJ2-7 gives the full variable domain: DVKVTQSSRYLVKRTGEKVFLECVQDMDHENMFWYRQDPGLGLRLIYFSYDVKMKEKGDIPEGYSVSREKKERFSLILESASTNQTSMYLCASSLPGQANQTLTYEQYFGPGTRLTVT.

The V and J genes are TRBV2 and TRBJ1-2; D perhaps matches TRBD1 (6 bases). Trimming shortened V by 10 bases and J by 7 bases, and 13 bases separated the two germline ends. The CDR3 covers 11 residues. Germline values: CDR1 SNHLY, CDR2 FYNNEI. The CDR3 protein is CATTGKGGYTF. The CDR3 nucleotides read TGTGCCACCACAGGGAAGGGTGGCTACACCTTC.

The chain joins TRBV28 to TRBJ1-2; TRBD1 aligns across 7 bases. Per germline, CDR1 MDHEN and CDR2 SYDVKM. The CDR3 length is 14 residues. Trimming removed 4 bases from V and 6 bases from J; junction bases left unmatched: 8. Here the CDR3 DNA reads TGTGCCAGCAGTTCCACCGGGACAGACGATGGCTACACCTTC. The encoded protein is CASSSTGTDDGYTF.

This chain connects TRBV10-3 to TRBJ2-3, with 8 bases fitting TRBD1. Germline assignment: CDR1 ENHRY and CDR2 SYGVKD. The V segment lost 6 bases and the J segment 4 bases; nucleotides outside the gene matches: 6. This CDR3 has 14 residues. The CDR3 sequence is CAISGQGRSDTQYF. CDR3 sequence (DNA): TGTGCCATCAGCGGACAGGGTCGCTCAGATACGCAGTATTTT.

The genes are TRBV10-1 and TRBJ1-2; D uncertain. The V end was cut by 2 bases, the J end by 5 bases, with 9 bases between. Germline V gene sequence: CDR1 WNHNN, CDR2 SYGVQD (reference sequence). This CDR3 is 13 amino acids long. The CDR3 DNA is TGCGCCAGCAGTGAGAGGAGGGATTATGGCTACACCTTC. This translates into CASSERRDYGYTF.

The rearrangement joins TRBV6-4 to TRBJ2-3; 11 bases line up with TRBD1. This CDR3 spans 15 amino acids. Germline-derived CDR1 and CDR2 are MRHNA and SNTAGT. With V trimmed by 5 bases and J by 3 bases, 4 bases remained unmatched. The CDR3 loop is CASSRTGGATDTQYF. In nucleotides, the CDR3 is TGTGCCAGCAGTCGGACAGGGGGCGCAACAGATACGCAGTATTTT.